The 18 T cell receptor beta chains listed next were all sequenced from one sample in a study of T cell repertoires in cytomegalovirus infection. TCRdb called the reads again in MiXCR, with one record for every CDR3 protein. There are 90,000 to 120,000 distinct CDR3 sequences in the sample; less than 25% occur only once, and about two fifths lies in the top ten. Sequencing input: CD8+ T cells from PBMCs. These receptors were collected from a human donor in good health (CMV status not recorded). Some clones in this sample may be carry-over from other donors' samples.

This clonotype came up many times. The V gene is TRBV7-9, the J gene TRBJ2-5, with D possibly being TRBD1 (7 bases). Trimming removed 4 bases from V and 2 bases from J, with 20 bases in between. The CDR3 loop spans 17 amino acids. Germline V gene sequence: CDR1 SEHNR, CDR2 FQNEAQ (reference sequence). The chain's CDR3 is CASSSRGGGTVQETQYF. The CDR3, as DNA: TGTGCCAGCAGCTCTCGGGGTGGCGGGACAGTACAAGAGACCCAGTACTTC.

The J gene is TRBJ2-1, the V gene TRBV6-4; 7 nucleotides align to TRBD2. The CDR3 consists of 14 residues. Germline V gene lookup returns CDR1 MRHNA and CDR2 SNTAGT. Unmatched junction bases numbered 10, after V lost 8 bases and J lost 6 bases. CDR3 in DNA: TGTGCCAGCTCGGCCAGCGGGGCGATCAATGAGCAGTTCTTC. Its translation: CASSASGAINEQFF.

The V call is TRBV6-1, the J call TRBJ1-2; 12 bases match TRBD1. This CDR3 is built from 18 residues. The V gene end was trimmed by 5 bases and the J gene end by 7 bases; junction bases not matched to a gene: 17. Germline lookup yields CDR1 MNHNS and CDR2 SASEGT. CDR3 in amino acids: CASSYAPSRDRGLGGYTF. The CDR3 nucleotides read TGTGCCAGCAGTTACGCACCCTCCCGGGACAGGGGGCTAGGTGGCTACACCTTC.

The CDR3 nucleotides read TGTGCCAGCAGTTCCTGGACTAGCGGGGCAGATACGCAGTATTTT. This encodes CASSSWTSGADTQYF. The chain links TRBV27 to TRBJ2-3, with TRBD2 matching over 12 bases. The germline CDR1 and CDR2 sequences are MNHEY and SMNVEV (reference sequence). This CDR3 contains 15 residues. V lost 4 bases, J lost 4 bases, and 3 bases stayed unmatched.

This clonotype was seen a few times. The rearrangement links TRBV9 to TRBJ2-1; 11 nucleotides align to TRBD2. This CDR3 region has 16 residues. The germline CDR1 and CDR2 sequences are SGDLS and YYNGEE. Trimming took 2 bases from V and 1 from J; bases not matched to a gene: 2. CDR3 sequence (DNA): TGTGCCAGCAGCGTTAGCGGGGGGGGGTCCTACAATGAGCAGTTCTTC. Translated, it gives CASSVSGGGSYNEQFF.

This clonotype has just a few counts. The V call is TRBV7-2, the J call TRBJ2-5; 11 bases fit TRBD2. The ends lost 5 bases at V and 5 bases at J; junction bases unmatched: 13. The germline CDR1 and CDR2 sequences are SGHTA and FQGNSA. This CDR3 is 17 amino acids long. The CDR3 nucleotides are TGTGCCAGCAGCCAAGGGACTAGCGGTCGTGGTGGGGAGACCCAGTACTTC. It encodes CASSQGTSGRGGETQYF.

The V and J genes are TRBV12-3 or TRBV12-4 and TRBJ2-7; no clear D. V was shortened by 6 bases and J by 3 bases, with 9 bases between the two germline ends. CDR3 length: 12 amino acids. The CDR3 DNA reads TGTGCCAGCAGGGCCCCAAGCTACGAGCAGTACTTC. Protein product: CASRAPSYEQYF.

This clonotype was counted ten times or more. The chain combines TRBV5-1 with TRBJ2-7; 9 bases are shared with TRBD1. The length of the CDR3 is 13 residues. The V gene's germline CDR1 is SGHRS and CDR2 YFSETQ. The V gene end was trimmed by 3 bases and the J gene end by 6 bases; junction bases not matched to a gene: 4. CDR3 in amino acids: CASSSQDRGEQYF. CDR3 nucleotide sequence: TGCGCCAGCAGCTCCCAGGACAGGGGCGAGCAGTACTTC.

The chain carries TRBV7-9 and TRBJ1-1; TRBD1 matches at 8 bases. This CDR3 spans 15 amino acids. After removal of 5 bases from V and 3 bases from J, the junction contained 8 bases not matched to a gene. Germline assignment: CDR1 SEHNR and CDR2 FQNEAQ (reference sequence). DNA of the CDR3: TGTGCCAGCAGCCCTGGGCAGGGGGCCCACACTGAAGCTTTCTTT. Translating it yields CASSPGQGAHTEAFF.

This clonotype was picked up many times. The chain recombines TRBV19 with TRBJ1-1; tentatively, D is TRBD1 (6 bases). V gave up 1 base and J gave up 4 bases, with 22 bases separating them. CDR1 and CDR2 (germline): LNHDA, SQIVND (reference sequence). This CDR3 region has 18 residues. The DNA of the CDR3 is TGTGCCAGTAGTATAGCGGGGGACACGCATACACTGGGCACTGAAGCTTTCTTT. Translated, it gives CASSIAGDTHTLGTEAFF.

The genes are TRBV29-1 and TRBJ2-1, with D hard to call. CDR1 and CDR2 from the germline V gene are SQVTM and ANQGSEA. V was shortened by 2 bases and J by 6 bases, with 11 bases between the two germline ends. CDR3 length: 13 residues. CDR3 sequence reads: CSVEKLNSNEQFF. CDR3 in DNA: TGCAGCGTTGAAAAGTTAAATTCCAATGAGCAGTTCTTC.

This clonotype was detected only a few times. The chain couples TRBV5-1 to TRBJ2-7, with 10 bases identical to TRBD1. Per the germline V gene, CDR1 is SGHRS and CDR2 is YFSETQ. V dropped 4 bases and J dropped 7; count of bases not matched to a gene: 11. The CDR3 extends over 15 amino acids. For the CDR3, the DNA is TGCGCCAGCAGCGTCCTCGGGACAGGGGATTTGGAGCAGTACTTC. It codes for CASSVLGTGDLEQYF.

This clonotype has ten or more counts. The chain couples TRBV7-2 to TRBJ2-3; D is perhaps TRBD2 (6 bases). Germline loops: CDR1 SGHTA, CDR2 FQGNSA. V shed 5 bases and J shed 3 bases, with 21 bases lying between them. This CDR3 contains 17 residues. The CDR3 DNA is TGTGCCAGCAGCGGAGGGAAAGGGATCCCTTGGACAGATACGCAGTATTTT. The encoded protein is CASSGGKGIPWTDTQYF.

This clonotype was recorded a few times. In DNA, the CDR3 is TGTGCCAGCAGCCCGCCAAGGAACTATGGCTACACCTTC. Encoded protein: CASSPPRNYGYTF. The chain recombines TRBV7-2 with TRBJ1-2; D gene unclear. V dropped 5 bases and J dropped 2 bases, with 9 bases sitting between them. This CDR3 is 13 amino acids long. The germline CDR1 and CDR2 sequences are SGHTA and FQGNSA. Full variable domain (outside the CDR3, taken from reference TRBV7-2 and TRBJ1-2): GAGVSQSPSNKVTEKGKDVELRCDPISGHTALYWYRQSLGQGLEFLIYFQGNSAPDKSGLPSDRFSAERTGGSVSTLTIQRTQQEDSAVYLCASSPPRNYGYTFGSGTRLTVV.

This clonotype occurred many times. The chain is built from TRBV7-9 and TRBJ2-6, with D perhaps matching TRBD1 or TRBD2 (5 bases each). Germline V lookup: CDR1 SEHNR, CDR2 FQNEAQ (reference sequence). V was clipped by 5 bases and J by 7 bases, with 15 bases between them. This CDR3 contains 15 residues. The CDR3 spells CASSPVGEGANVLTF. In nucleotides, the CDR3 is TGTGCCAGCAGCCCAGTGGGGGAAGGTGCCAACGTCCTGACTTTC.

J is TRBJ1-2 and V is TRBV28, with 7 bases identical to TRBD1. Germline V gene lookup returns CDR1 MDHEN and CDR2 SYDVKM. This CDR3 is built from 12 residues. V gave up 6 bases and J gave up 7 bases; unmatched junction bases: 5. DNA for the CDR3: TGTGCCAGCAGCCCGACAGGGCCTGGCTACACCTTC. Translating it yields CASSPTGPGYTF.

This clonotype was seen many times. The chain carries TRBV7-8 and TRBJ2-7; D remains ambiguous. V lost 7 bases to trimming and J lost 6 bases, with 10 bases between them. This CDR3 region has 11 residues. Germline loops: CDR1 SGHVS, CDR2 FQNEAQ. CDR3 loop: CASTSPGEQYF. The CDR3 DNA reads as TGTGCCAGCACCTCGCCCGGCGAGCAGTACTTC. The whole variable domain, filled in from reference TRBV7-8 and TRBJ2-7, reads GAGVSQSPRYKVAKRGQDVALRCDPISGHVSLFWYQQALGQGPEFLTYFQNEAQLDKSGLPSDRFFAERPEGSVSTLKIQRTQQEDSAVYLCASTSPGEQYFGPGTRLTVT.

The V gene is TRBV27, the J gene TRBJ2-1, with D possibly matching TRBD1 (6 bases). V lost 4 bases, J lost 4 bases, and 8 bases lay in between. Per germline, CDR1 MNHEY and CDR2 SMNVEV (reference sequence). CDR3 size: 13 residues. The CDR3 DNA reads as TGTGCCAGCAGTTCGACAGGTTACAATGAGCAGTTCTTC. It translates to CASSSTGYNEQFF.